The entry below describes one T cell receptor (beta chain). Antigen specificity is unknown. This CDR3 region has 12 residues. The V gene's germline CDR1 is MNHEY and CDR2 SVGAGI. V lost 7 bases and J lost 5, with 12 bases in between. This sample was included in a study of T cell responses to AZD1222 COVID-19 vaccine. Study-wide points: Possibly, clonal diversity was underestimated; donors were largely white British and included more females. No day 14 peak samples; only post-peak repertoires were characterized. Nearly half of unique spike-specific TCRs reportedly avoided B.1.351 and B.1.1.7 mutated regions. Spike as a whole was targeted by vaccine-associated CD4 TCRs, dominant at 160-218 and 743-854.

Sequenced by immunoSEQ multiplex PCR; TCRdb stores in-frame clones only, minus some. Here the sample spans over 100,000 clones, approximately 89% being singletons. The TCR comes from an adult in good health. J is TRBJ2-7 and V is TRBV6-5; possible D gene TRBD2, 5 bases. Sequenced here: peripheral blood, sampled on day 0 of AZD1222 vaccination. CDR3 residues: CASIGGLDEQYF. In DNA form, the CDR3 reads TGTGCCAGCATAGGAGGATTGGACGAGCAGTACTTC.